This is a list of T cell receptor beta chains from one sample in a study of blood T cell repertoires in COVID-19. Produced via immunoSEQ multiplex PCR; TCRdb's table is partial and in-frame only. The repertoire holds about 250,000 clones, with roughly 88% as singletons. Sample: peripheral blood. The receptors here all came from an elderly man with acute or convalescent COVID-19. The CDR3 runs from the conserved cysteine through the conserved F or W. The D gene is left open where the match is weak. A row's size may be missing; if present it is once, few, many or a size class.

clone size,J gene,V gene,D gene,CDR3 DNA,CDR3 protein
few,TRBJ1-2,TRBV7-6,.,TGTGCCAGCAGCTTAGGAGGTCTTGATGGCTACACCTTC,CASSLGGLDGYTF
.,TRBJ2-5,TRBV11-2,TRBD1,TGTGCCAGCAGCTTGGACAGGGGGCGGGAGACCCAGTACTTC,CASSLDRGRETQYF
.,TRBJ1-2,TRBV10-3,TRBD1,TGTGCCATCAGTGAGCGGACAGGGGGCCATGGCTACACCTTC,CAISERTGGHGYTF
.,TRBJ1-5,TRBV7-2,TRBD1,TGTGCCAGCAGCTCCTCGGACAGGGGGCGACTGCCCCAGCATTTT,CASSSSDRGRLPQHF
once,TRBJ2-2,TRBV5-5,TRBD2,TGTGCCAGCAGCTTGACTAGCGGGCAGAACACCGGGGAGCTGTTTTTT,CASSLTSGQNTGELFF
.,TRBJ2-7,TRBV3-1/TRBV3-2,TRBD2,TGTGCCAGCAGTCGTTCTCATGGACTAGCGGGAGCTTCCTACGAGCAGTACTTC,CASSRSHGLAGASYEQYF
few,TRBJ2-7,TRBV7-9,.,TGTGCCAGCAGCTCGGGGAAGTACGAGCAGTACTTC,CASSSGKYEQYF
.,TRBJ1-1,TRBV4-3,.,TGCGCCAGCAGCCAAGATTCAGGGACTGAAGCTTTCTTT,CASSQDSGTEAFF
.,TRBJ1-2,TRBV28,.,TGTGCCAGCAGCGCAGGATTTTCGGTCGGCTACACCTTC,CASSAGFSVGYTF
once,TRBJ1-2,TRBV19,TRBD1,TGTGCCAGTAGTACACAGGGGGCGCGAGATGGCTACACCTTC,CASSTQGARDGYTF
.,TRBJ1-3,TRBV3-1/TRBV3-2,.,TGTGCCAGCAGCCAATTGGCCAGGGCCGCAAACACCATATATTTT,CASSQLARAANTIYF
.,TRBJ1-2,TRBV18,TRBD1,TGTGCCAGCTCACCACCCGGGACAGGGGGGAGCTATGGCTACACCTTC,CASSPPGTGGSYGYTF
.,TRBJ1-6,TRBV27,.,TGTGCCAGCAGTGAGGACAAGGGGGGAGGGCCCCTCCACTTT,CASSEDKGGGPLHF
.,TRBJ1-6,TRBV5-4,.,TGTGCCAGCAGCCCGGTGGCAGGTTCACCCCTCCACTTT,CASSPVAGSPLHF
.,TRBJ1-1,TRBV7-2,TRBD1,TGTGCCAGCAGCGAGACAGGGACCACTGAAGCTTTCTTT,CASSETGTTEAFF
.,TRBJ1-2,TRBV28,TRBD1,TGTGCCAGCCAGATAGGGGGACAGAGGCGGAAGGGCTACACCTTC,CASQIGGQRRKGYTF
.,TRBJ2-7,TRBV28,TRBD1,TGTGCCAGCAGTTCTCCTAGAAATACAGGGGGAAAGCAGTACTTC,CASSSPRNTGGKQYF
once,TRBJ2-1,TRBV7-2,.,TGTGCCAGCAGCCCTAGGGCGCAGGGATTCAGCTCCTACAATGAGCAGTTCTTC,CASSPRAQGFSSYNEQFF
.,TRBJ1-1,TRBV6-2/TRBV6-3,.,TGTGCCAGCAGTTACATTGCGGGCAACACTGAAGCTTTCTTT,CASSYIAGNTEAFF
few,TRBJ2-7,TRBV18,.,TGTGCCAGCTCACCACCGAGGAGCTACGAGCAGTACTTC,CASSPPRSYEQYF
.,TRBJ1-2,TRBV18,TRBD1,TGTGCCAGCTCACACCAGGGACAGCCTATATATGGCTACACCTTC,CASSHQGQPIYGYTF
.,TRBJ2-7,TRBV7-9,.,TGTGCCAGCAGAGGGAGGAGCTCCTACGAGCAGTACTTC,CASRGRSSYEQYF